Listed below are T cell receptor beta chains from one sample, sequenced in a study of blood T cell repertoires in COVID-19. Data came from immunoSEQ multiplex PCR; TCRdb stores just in-frame clones and leaves some out. This table holds 120,000 or so clones, 65% to 90% found once. Sequencing was carried out using peripheral blood. The receptors come from a woman older than 75 with acute or convalescent COVID-19. Both conserved end residues are part of each CDR3. Fields, in order: CDR3 DNA, CDR3 protein, V gene, J gene, clone size, D gene. D genes are given only for firm matches. The size entry is marked missing in some rows and otherwise reads once, few, many or a size class.

CDR3 DNA: TGTGCCAGCAGCGAGACAGGGCGCAACACTGAAGCTTTCTTT
CDR3 protein: CASSETGRNTEAFF
V gene: TRBV9
J gene: TRBJ1-1
clone size: NA
D gene: TRBD1

CDR3 DNA: TGTGCCACCAGTGATGATACAGGGGGCTCCTACAATGAGCAGTTCTTC
CDR3 protein: CATSDDTGGSYNEQFF
V gene: TRBV24-1
J gene: TRBJ2-1
clone size: once
D gene: TRBD1

CDR3 DNA: TGCGCCAGCAGCTTCGGGCTAGCGGACACCGGGGAGCTGTTTTTT
CDR3 protein: CASSFGLADTGELFF
V gene: TRBV5-1
J gene: TRBJ2-2
clone size: NA
D gene: TRBD2

CDR3 DNA: TGTGCCAGCAGCCAAGACCTAACCGGGACAGGGATCTATTTT
CDR3 protein: CASSQDLTGTGIYF
V gene: TRBV4-2
J gene: TRBJ1-3
clone size: NA
D gene: TRBD1

CDR3 DNA: TGTGCCAGCAGTTACTCGGGAGGCGAGCAGTACTTC
CDR3 protein: CASSYSGGEQYF
V gene: TRBV6-6
J gene: TRBJ2-7
clone size: NA
D gene: NA

CDR3 DNA: TGTGCCAGCAGGTTCGGCCGGGTGAACACTGAAGCTTTCTTT
CDR3 protein: CASRFGRVNTEAFF
V gene: TRBV5-6
J gene: TRBJ1-1
clone size: NA
D gene: NA

CDR3 DNA: TGTGCCAGCAGCAGGATTATTTACGCCGGGGAGCTGTTTTTT
CDR3 protein: CASSRIIYAGELFF
V gene: TRBV27
J gene: TRBJ2-2
clone size: NA
D gene: NA

CDR3 DNA: TGTGCCAGCAGTTACACCCCTGAGGGGAACACTGAAGCTTTCTTT
CDR3 protein: CASSYTPEGNTEAFF
V gene: TRBV6-5
J gene: TRBJ1-1
clone size: NA
D gene: NA

CDR3 DNA: TGTGCCAGCAGTACGGTTGCCACCACGGTTGAGCAGTACTTC
CDR3 protein: CASSTVATTVEQYF
V gene: TRBV7-2
J gene: TRBJ2-7
clone size: few
D gene: NA

CDR3 DNA: TGTGCCAGCAGTCACGGTTTTGGGGGGTATGGCTACACCTTC
CDR3 protein: CASSHGFGGYGYTF
V gene: TRBV6-1
J gene: TRBJ1-2
clone size: NA
D gene: NA

CDR3 DNA: TGCGCCAGCAGCTTGAGGCTAGCGGGGGAAGAGACCCAGTACTTC
CDR3 protein: CASSLRLAGEETQYF
V gene: TRBV5-1
J gene: TRBJ2-5
clone size: NA
D gene: TRBD2

CDR3 DNA: TGCGCCAGCAGGAGCCAAGACACCCCTGGGACTGAAGCTTTCTTT
CDR3 protein: CASRSQDTPGTEAFF
V gene: TRBV5-1
J gene: TRBJ1-1
clone size: NA
D gene: NA